One and the same sample provided the 21 T cell receptor beta chains below, sequenced in a study of cytomegalovirus exposure and HLA in healthy donors. The PCR used 60 Vbeta and 13 Jbeta primers. The data were produced by immunoSEQ multiplex PCR, yet TCRdb's version contains in-frame clones alone and is incomplete. The sample contains 90,000 to 100,000 clones, roughly 63% of which appear only once. The sequencing sample was made of PBMCs. Receptors originate from a boy younger than 18 in good health and CMV-seropositive.

This clone was detected a few times. DNA of the CDR3: TGTGCCAGCAGGGAGGGGGGGAAAGATACGCAGTATTTT. Its translation: CASREGGKDTQYF. The chain uses TRBV5-4 and TRBJ2-3, with a tentative D call TRBD2 (7 bases). This CDR3 has 13 amino acids. Deletions cut 5 bases from V and 5 bases from J, with 12 bases between. CDR1 and CDR2 (germline): SGHNT, YYREEE (reference sequence).

This clone was counted between two and nine times. V and J are TRBV6-5 and TRBJ1-5, with D unclear. V was cut by 1 base and J by 7 bases, with 11 bases left in between. Germline CDR1 is MNHEY and CDR2 is SVGAGI. The CDR3 runs to 14 residues. The CDR3 nucleotides read TGTGCCAGCAGTTACTTTTCGGGAGGCCAGCCCCAGCATTTT. Residues: CASSYFSGGQPQHF.

The chain carries TRBV9 and TRBJ2-3; D ambiguous. Germline-derived CDR1 and CDR2 are SGDLS and YYNGEE. The CDR3 has 13 residues. V dropped 2 bases and J dropped 0 bases, with 4 bases sitting between them. CDR3 coding DNA: TGTGCCAGCAGCGTTCTCAGCACAGATACGCAGTATTTT. Its protein is CASSVLSTDTQYF.

The CDR3 bases are TGTGCCAGCAGCGGGGCTTCGTATGGCTACACCTTC. Its protein product is CASSGASYGYTF. The rearrangement joins TRBV9 to TRBJ1-2; no definite D call. Germline CDR1 and CDR2: SGDLS and YYNGEE. Trimming took off 3 bases at V and 5 bases at J, with 8 bases between the two ends. The CDR3 covers 12 residues. The variable domain in full, completed from reference TRBV9 and TRBJ1-2, reads DSGVTQTPKHLITATGQRVTLRCSPRSGDLSVYWYQQSLDQGLQFLIQYYNGEERAKGNILERFSAQQFPDLHSELNLSSLELGDSALYFCASSGASYGYTFGSGTRLTVV.

This clone was observed once. The J gene is TRBJ2-2, the V gene TRBV6-1, with TRBD2 matching 7 bases. Germline V CDR1 and CDR2: MNHNS, SASEGT. Trimming cost V 5 bases and J 2 bases; bases outside gene matches: 5. The CDR3 totals 15 residues. CDR3 nucleotides: TGTGCCAGCAGTAGACTAGCAGTAAACACCGGGGAGCTGTTTTTT. It translates to CASSRLAVNTGELFF.

This chain uses TRBV15 with TRBJ2-3; D uncertain. Germline V gene data show CDR1 as LNHNV and CDR2 as YYDKDF (reference sequence). CDR3 size: 13 residues. The V end lost 0 bases, the J end lost 6 bases, and 7 bases lay between the germline ends. The CDR3: CATSRDFMDTQYF. Here the CDR3 DNA reads TGTGCCACCAGCAGAGATTTCATGGATACGCAGTATTTT.

The chain combines TRBV30 with TRBJ1-1, with D uncertain. Looked up from germline, CDR1 is GTSNPN and CDR2 is SVGIG (reference sequence). V dropped 0 bases and J dropped 1 base, with 12 bases sitting between them. The CDR3 contains 15 residues. CDR3 in DNA: TGTGCCTGGAGTGTACGAGAGACTCCGAACACTGAAGCTTTCTTT. Its translation is CAWSVRETPNTEAFF. The variable domain in full, with the rest retrieved from reference TRBV30 and TRBJ1-1, is SQTIHQWPATLVQPVGSPLSLECTVEGTSNPNLYWYRQAAGRGLQLLFYSVGIGQISSEVPQNLSASRPQDRQFILSSKKLLLSDSGFYLCAWSVRETPNTEAFFGQGTRLTVV.

The table lists this clone with a few counts. The chain links TRBV18 to TRBJ2-6; D might be TRBD1 (5 bases). There are 16 residues in the CDR3. V lost 5 bases, J lost 3 bases, and 14 bases lay in between. Per germline, CDR1 KGHSH and CDR2 LQKENI. CDR3: CASSSLQGSGANVLTF. CDR3 sequence (DNA): TGTGCCAGCTCATCCCTCCAGGGCAGTGGGGCCAACGTCCTGACTTTC.

V is TRBV18 and J is TRBJ1-1, with D possibly being TRBD1 (6 bases). This CDR3 has 14 amino acids. Trimming shortened V by 3 bases and J by 1 base, and 9 bases separated the two germline ends. CDR1 is KGHSH, CDR2 LQKENI, per germline. The CDR3: CASSPSQGNTEAFF. The CDR3 DNA sequence: TGTGCCAGCTCACCCTCACAGGGGAACACTGAAGCTTTCTTT.

The chain is built from TRBV2 and TRBJ1-5, with 7 nucleotides matching TRBD1. This CDR3 comprises 14 residues. Germline CDR1 reads SNHLY; CDR2 reads FYNNEI. After removal of 5 bases from V and 4 bases from J, the junction contained 5 bases not matched to a gene. The CDR3 loop is CASSLDRVNQPQHF. The CDR3 nucleotides read TGTGCCAGCAGTCTCGACAGGGTGAATCAGCCCCAGCATTTT.

The rearrangement links TRBV29-1 to TRBJ2-2; 7 nucleotides match TRBD2. This CDR3 is 14 amino acids long. CDR1 and CDR2 from the germline V gene are SQVTM and ANQGSEA. V lost 2 bases to trimming and J lost 4 bases; unmatched junction nucleotides: 4. The CDR3 spells CSVEQRGVTGELFF. CDR3 sequence (DNA): TGCAGCGTTGAACAGCGGGGAGTCACCGGGGAGCTGTTTTTT.

The rearrangement uses TRBV7-2 and TRBJ2-7, with 9 bases aligning to TRBD1. Germline assignment: CDR1 SGHTA and CDR2 FQGNSA. V dropped 3 bases and J dropped 8; count of bases not matched to a gene: 8. The CDR3 is made up of 14 amino acids. CDR3 bases: TGTGCCAGCAGCTTCGGGACAGGGTTCTCTCAGCAGTACTTC. Translation gives CASSFGTGFSQQYF.

J is TRBJ1-5 and V is TRBV21-1; the D call TRBD1 from the table was never checked on the DNA. TRBV21-1 is flagged as a pseudogene. The CDR3 extends over 15 amino acids. The CDR3 nucleotides are TGTGCCAGCAGCATGAGGGACAGCCTGGATCAGCCCCAGCATTTT. It specifies CASSMRDSLDQPQHF.

The V call is TRBV6-6, the J call TRBJ1-3; the D is unclear. With 7 bases removed from V and 0 bases from J, the gap between germline ends came to 13 bases. CDR3 length equals 15 residues. Germline CDR1 MNHNY, CDR2 SVGAGI (reference sequence). The DNA of the CDR3 is TGTGCCAGCAATACCCAGGCAGCCTCTGGAAACACCATATATTTT. This sequence encodes CASNTQAASGNTIYF.

The V gene is TRBV4-1, the J gene TRBJ1-1; D call uncertain. Per germline, CDR1 MGHRA and CDR2 YSYEKL. The CDR3 sequence is 14 residues long. Trimming took off 1 base at V and 1 base at J, with 7 bases between the two ends. CDR3 region: CASSQVAGNTEAFF. The CDR3 DNA reads as TGCGCCAGCAGCCAAGTTGCCGGGAACACTGAAGCTTTCTTT.

The gene calls are TRBV6-1 and TRBJ2-7; D not resolved. The CDR3 length is 12 residues. Per germline, CDR1 MNHNS and CDR2 SASEGT. Trimming took off 2 bases at V and 3 bases at J, with 5 bases between the two ends. The CDR3 here is CASSEPNYEQYF. The CDR3 nucleotides are TGTGCCAGCAGTGAACCCAACTACGAGCAGTACTTC.

This clone was counted between two and nine times. The chain combines TRBV30 with TRBJ2-5; D is possibly TRBD1 (7 bases). The J call could be wrong; TRBJ2-7 is a better fit for the DNA end. Germline CDR1 GTSNPN, CDR2 SVGIG (reference sequence). This CDR3 is 15 amino acids long. The CDR3 reads CAWSVPGGLHYEQYF. CDR3 coding DNA: TGTGCCTGGAGTGTACCAGGGGGGTTGCACTACGAGCAGTACTTC.

The chain recombines TRBV11-3 with TRBJ1-1, with a weak D call TRBD1 (5 bases). Trimming cost V 3 bases and J 0 bases, with 8 bases left between them. Germline CDR1 SGHNT, CDR2 YENEEA. The length of the CDR3 is 14 residues. DNA for the CDR3: TGTGCCAGCAGCTTGGGGGGATTGAACACTGAAGCTTTCTTT. Translation: CASSLGGLNTEAFF.

This clone was observed once. V and J are TRBV7-2 and TRBJ2-2, with D perhaps matching TRBD1 (5 bases). Germline CDR1 and CDR2: SGHTA and FQGNSA. Trimming removed 5 bases at V and 4 bases at J, with 14 bases between. The CDR3 is made up of 15 amino acids. CDR3 bases: TGTGCCAGCAGCCCCCGGCAGGGTGGCACCGGGGAGCTGTTTTTT. It translates to CASSPRQGGTGELFF.

This clone was seen just once. The J gene is TRBJ1-5, the V gene TRBV2, with a weak D call TRBD1 (5 bases). This CDR3 is 16 amino acids long. Per the germline V gene, CDR1 is SNHLY and CDR2 is FYNNEI. The V end was cut by 2 bases, the J end by 1 base, with 12 bases between. The CDR3 bases are TGTGCCAGCAGTGAACGTCAGGGAATGAGCAATCAGCCCCAGCATTTT. Its protein product is CASSERQGMSNQPQHF.

The chain recombines TRBV5-4 with TRBJ2-7, with 15 positions matching TRBD2. The germline CDR1 and CDR2 sequences are SGHNT and YYREEE (reference sequence). The CDR3 runs to 15 residues. V lost 5 bases, J lost 6 bases, and 6 bases stayed unmatched. The CDR3 spells CASREGTSGRFEQYF. CDR3 bases: TGTGCCAGCAGAGAGGGGACTAGCGGGAGGTTCGAGCAGTACTTC.